This paragraph covers one TCR beta chain sequence. Its antigen is currently not known. Qualities for individual bases were not recorded, and no much larger clone is one base off. Using the deep immunoSEQ assay, TCR CDR3 regions were amplified from genomic DNA by multiplex PCR. Genomic DNA extracted from each cell subset was distributed evenly over all wells of several immunoSEQ 96-well plates, and each plate served as one replicate. For sorted subsets, approximately 200 ng of genomic DNA, equivalent to around 31,000 T cell genomes, went into each replicate PCR. Purified libraries were quantified with a Qubit 3.0 fluorometer, sized on a Bioanalyzer 2100, and re-quantified with the KAPA Library Quantification kit. Every immunoSEQ 96-well plate was sequenced on a separate single-read 150-cycle Illumina NextSeq 550 flow cell. In the authors' own workflow: Because only junctional sequences without quality scores were contained in the immunoSEQ output, filtering matching that applied to full-length reads could not be performed. To assign V/J genes and CDR3, sequences were annotated against IMGT germline references using PyIR, a Python wrapper for IgBLAST v1.9. Reads were removed for weak V/J assignments (E-value above 1e-6), missing CDR3, stop codons, out-of-frame junctions, or ambiguous translated residues. V3J clonotypes were defined as sequences sharing an identical inferred V gene, J gene, and CDR3 amino acid sequence. Percentage overlap between repertoires was computed as shared unique clonotypes divided by the size of the smaller repertoire. Three approaches were used to assess repertoire richness: RTK rarefaction, the Chao1 estimator, and Recon v2.1 estimates of unobserved clonotypes. OLGA was used to compute generation probabilities for all TCRbeta clonotypes that the gDNA method yielded from a few donors. The table comes from immuneACCESS by way of TCRdb, which keeps in-frame sequences with V and J called. Part of the clones is missing from these tables; in studies checked, under half for an unresolved V gene and the rest for unknown reasons. V and J calls and clone size come straight from that table; D and trimming were deduced from the DNA. This sample holds more than 2 million clones; around 95% were observed only once. Of the sample, roughly 0.13% falls within the top ten clones.

The sample belongs to a study of shared clonotypes between healthy human individuals (dated by TCRdb to between 2020 and 2021). Turning to the overall study: A couple of women and a few men aged 18 to 49 years were included in the cohort. For each donor, CD4 naive and CD4 memory were each given three plates, CD8 naive was given two plates, and CD8 memory was given one plate. To estimate repertoire size and how much clonotype sharing occurs between individuals, the study deeply sequenced the blood TCR repertoires of five healthy adults. Different laboratories and diverse techniques were used to prepare libraries and sequence TCR repertoires, to increase sequencing depth and limit assay-specific biases. Leukapheresis yielded between about 0.85 and 10 billion PBMCs per donor.

Donors were healthy HIV-negative adults with no recently reported acute infections or vaccinations. Only Caucasian adults living in Nashville, Tennessee, USA were represented among the donors. CD4+ T cells were enriched by magnetic negative selection, after which naive cells were positively selected on CD45RA and the negative fraction was taken as the memory subset. After blood collection by leukapheresis, PBMCs were isolated using Ficoll-Histopaque density gradient centrifugation and then cryopreserved in the vapor phase of liquid nitrogen. Purity and quantity of every magnetically sorted T cell population were checked by analytical flow cytometry. Each sorted fraction had its genomic DNA isolated and then quantified by UV absorbance on a Nanodrop 2000c. Findings and caveats that apply to the study as a whole: Compared with non-shared clonotypes, the clonotypes found in all four sorted-subset donors had higher generation probabilities. Pairwise subsampling indicated that sequencing depth was expected to affect the degree of clonotype sharing among donors. Even with the large sequencing depth, rarefaction of the sorted-subset datasets indicated that sequencing was incomplete. The small number of donors limited the genetic and exposure-history diversity represented. Larger estimated clonotype richness was generally found for naive subsets than for memory subsets. Only blood was sampled, and tissue TCR repertoires likely differ from those in blood. Sharing across a few donors was observed for roughly 5.4% of naive CD4, 3.5% of naive CD8, 2% to 2.5% of memory CD4, and around 0.44% of memory CD8 clonotypes.

CDR1 and CDR2 (SGHTA, FQGNSA) derive from the germline V gene. Its CDR3 holds 13 amino acids, cysteine through phenylalanine. The kept DNA is CDR3 alone, 39 bases in frame from the first base. The junction shows trimming of 5 bases on V and 5 bases on J, plus 13 bases between the germline ends. The chain is made from TRBV7-2 and TRBJ2-7; matching of 6 bases hints at TRBD1 as the D gene. This TCR came from a man younger than 35 in good health. Specimen: naive CD4+ T cells sorted from blood. The sample's cell subset or site label, in plain terms: CD45RA+ positively selected. The CDR3 has the sequence CASSVQTGDEQYF. The DNA sequence reads TGTGCCAGCAGCGTACAGACAGGAGACGAGCAGTACTTC.